The T cell receptor (beta chain) described here comes from a study of OX40 agonist ivuxolimab in advanced cancers. Autoimmune disease history or systemic immunosuppression barred patients. Baseline, cycle 4 day 1, and cycle 7 day 1 were the blood sampling points. Clones were sequenced by immunoSEQ multiplex PCR, and TCRdb holds only the in-frame ones, with some missing. The repertoire holds tens of thousands of clones, with around four fifths as singletons. This clone was seen only a few times. No antigen is known for it. V lost 5 bases and J lost 2, with 14 bases in between. Germline loops: CDR1 SGDLS, CDR2 YYNGEE. The CDR3 length is 15 residues. Study-level findings and limits: The expanded peripheral T cells' antigen specificity was not determined. Averaging showed that CD8+ T cells had more expanded clones than CD4+ did.

This TCR derives from an adult with an advanced solid tumor such as melanoma, head and neck, liver or kidney cancer. The sequencing here drew on CD4+ or CD8+ T cells sorted from blood, taken in a trial of the OX40 agonist ivuxolimab. The V and J genes are TRBV9 and TRBJ2-1; D may be TRBD1 (5 bases). The CDR3 here is CASSDSSRAYNEQFF. The DNA for the CDR3 is TGTGCCAGCAGTGACAGCTCAAGGGCCTACAATGAGCAGTTCTTC.